A selection of T cell receptor beta chains follows, all from one sample in a study of early T cells in non-severe SARS-CoV-2 infection. MiXCR was run by TCRdb on the 5' RACE reads, yielding one entry per CDR3 protein. Found here are under 65,000 distinct CDR3 sequences, about 12% of them singletons; the top ten hold 1.1% to 1.5%. Specimen: whole blood. The receptor source for this set is an adult who was a healthcare worker with PCR-confirmed SARS-CoV-2 infection or an uninfected control (not recorded which). Both conserved end residues are part of each CDR3. Fields, in order: CDR3 DNA, CDR3 protein, J gene, V gene, D gene, clone size. A D gene is named only where the DNA matches it firmly. Clone sizes are given selectively: once, few, many, or a class where the clone is expanded.

DNA: TGCGCCAGCAGCCTCACCCCCGACAGGGCGGGGAGGGTCGCTTCAGATACGCAGTATTTT
CDR3: CASSLTPDRAGRVASDTQYF
J: TRBJ2-3
V: TRBV4-3
D: .
size: many

DNA: TGCAGCGTTGCTGGCAGCTCCTACGAGCAGTACTTC
CDR3: CSVAGSSYEQYF
J: TRBJ2-7
V: TRBV29-1
D: .
size: few

DNA: TGTGCCAGCAGCGAGGGGGCGGGGGACTCGGGCGATGGCTACACCTTC
CDR3: CASSEGAGDSGDGYTF
J: TRBJ1-2
V: TRBV28
D: TRBD1
size: .

DNA: TGTGCCAGCAGTTTCTTGGCCGACTACGAGCAGTACTTC
CDR3: CASSFLADYEQYF
J: TRBJ2-7
V: TRBV12-3/TRBV12-4
D: .
size: .

DNA: TGTGCCAGCAGCCGACAGGGAGATACCTTTGGACTGTTTTTT
CDR3: CASSRQGDTFGLFF
J: TRBJ1-4
V: TRBV11-2
D: TRBD1
size: many

DNA: TGTGCCAGCAGCTTAGCCCCAGCGGGGGGGGAAGATACGCAGTATTTT
CDR3: CASSLAPAGGEDTQYF
J: TRBJ2-3
V: TRBV7-6
D: TRBD2
size: .

DNA: TGCAGTGCTAGAGAGGAGGGCTACGAGCAGTACTTC
CDR3: CSAREEGYEQYF
J: TRBJ2-7
V: TRBV20-1
D: .
size: .

DNA: TGTGCCAGCAGTTGGGGTCTTCAAGAGACCCAGTACTTC
CDR3: CASSWGLQETQYF
J: TRBJ2-5
V: TRBV12-3/TRBV12-4
D: .
size: many

DNA: TGCAGTGCTCCCCCTCGGGACGGGGGATGGGATGAGCAGTTCTTC
CDR3: CSAPPRDGGWDEQFF
J: TRBJ2-1
V: TRBV20-1
D: .
size: many

DNA: TGTGCCAGCAACGGGGGGCGGGTTGAAGCTTTCTTT
CDR3: CASNGGRVEAFF
J: TRBJ1-1
V: TRBV2
D: .
size: few

DNA: TGTGCCAGCCACAGGGGAGGGGACTCACCCCTCCACTTT
CDR3: CASHRGGDSPLHF
J: TRBJ1-6
V: TRBV2
D: TRBD1
size: few

DNA: TGTGCCAGCACCAGTCGTTGGGGTTCCTACGAGCAGTACTTC
CDR3: CASTSRWGSYEQYF
J: TRBJ2-7
V: TRBV6-5
D: .
size: few

DNA: TGTGCCAGCCGCCCTACCGGGACAGGGTACTCTGGGGCCAACGTCCTGACTTTC
CDR3: CASRPTGTGYSGANVLTF
J: TRBJ2-6
V: TRBV12-3/TRBV12-4
D: TRBD1
size: many

DNA: TGCAGCGCCATACCCGAGACCTCTGGGGCCAACGTCCTGACTTTC
CDR3: CSAIPETSGANVLTF
J: TRBJ2-6
V: TRBV29-1
D: .
size: .

DNA: TGCAGCGTTGAAGGGGTCCGGGGAACGAACACTGAAGCTTTCTTT
CDR3: CSVEGVRGTNTEAFF
J: TRBJ1-1
V: TRBV29-1
D: .
size: .

DNA: TGTGCCAGCAGCTCTCAGGGGGGAACCTACAATGAGCAGTTCTTC
CDR3: CASSSQGGTYNEQFF
J: TRBJ2-1
V: TRBV11-2
D: .
size: .

DNA: TGTGCCAGCTCAGGCACTAGCGGGGGACCAGATACGCAGTATTTT
CDR3: CASSGTSGGPDTQYF
J: TRBJ2-3
V: TRBV18
D: TRBD2
size: many

DNA: TGTGCCTGGAGTGTACTTTCCGAGTCTCCTGCTTTCTTT
CDR3: CAWSVLSESPAFF
J: TRBJ1-1
V: TRBV30
D: .
size: many

DNA: TGTGCCAGCAGTTTTACGAGGACTGAAGCTTTCTTT
CDR3: CASSFTRTEAFF
J: TRBJ1-1
V: TRBV12-3/TRBV12-4
D: .
size: .

DNA: TGTGCCTGGAGGCCGGGAACAGATACGCAGTATTTT
CDR3: CAWRPGTDTQYF
J: TRBJ2-3
V: TRBV30
D: .
size: many

DNA: TGTGCCACCCAGAAGATGGGACAGGGGTTTCAGACCGGGGAGCTGTTTTTT
CDR3: CATQKMGQGFQTGELFF
J: TRBJ2-2
V: TRBV6-1
D: TRBD1
size: many

DNA: TGCGCCAGCAGCATTTCAGGGGAGGATGAAAAACTGTTTTTT
CDR3: CASSISGEDEKLFF
J: TRBJ1-4
V: TRBV5-1
D: .
size: many

DNA: TGCAGTGCTAGATTAATAGCCCAAGGGACCCAGTACTTC
CDR3: CSARLIAQGTQYF
J: TRBJ2-5
V: TRBV20-1
D: .
size: .

DNA: TGTGCCAGCAGCCGCCAGGAGATTAATGAAAAACTGTTTTTT
CDR3: CASSRQEINEKLFF
J: TRBJ1-4
V: TRBV4-2
D: .
size: .

DNA: TGTGCCAGCAGCTTAGTTTGGCGCTCGCGGGCCGTGAACACCGGGGAGCTGTTTTTT
CDR3: CASSLVWRSRAVNTGELFF
J: TRBJ2-2
V: TRBV13
D: .
size: .

DNA: TGTGCCAGCTCCCCTAGGTTAGGGAGCCTAAATCAGCCCCAGCATTTT
CDR3: CASSPRLGSLNQPQHF
J: TRBJ1-5
V: TRBV2
D: .
size: few

DNA: TGTGCTAGTGCCGGACAGGGGCTAGAAGAGCAGTACTTC
CDR3: CASAGQGLEEQYF
J: TRBJ2-7
V: TRBV12-5
D: TRBD1
size: many

DNA: TGTGCCAGCAGTTCGATCACCCGCGGGAGGAATGAAGCTTTCTTT
CDR3: CASSSITRGRNEAFF
J: TRBJ1-1
V: TRBV6-5
D: .
size: .

DNA: TGCGCCAGCAGCCCGGCATCGGGGTACGAGCAGTACTTC
CDR3: CASSPASGYEQYF
J: TRBJ2-7
V: TRBV5-1
D: .
size: .

DNA: TGTGCCAGCAGTGAGGGACTATCAACCCCGATTCGGTTTGCTGGCGGGCAGTTCTTC
CDR3: CASSEGLSTPIRFAGGQFF
J: TRBJ2-1
V: TRBV2
D: TRBD2
size: many

DNA: TGTGCCAGCAGCTCCCTGCCCGGACCCACAGATACGCAGTATTTT
CDR3: CASSSLPGPTDTQYF
J: TRBJ2-3
V: TRBV7-3
D: .
size: .

DNA: TGCAGTGCTAGAGGTGACTCCAGCTCCTACAATGAGCAGTTCTTC
CDR3: CSARGDSSSYNEQFF
J: TRBJ2-1
V: TRBV20-1
D: .
size: .

DNA: TGTGCCACCAGCAGAGATAAGCAGTTCCAGACTGAAGCTTTCTTT
CDR3: CATSRDKQFQTEAFF
J: TRBJ1-1
V: TRBV15
D: .
size: .

DNA: TGTGCCAGCAGCACGACTAGCGGGAGCACAGATACGCAGTATTTT
CDR3: CASSTTSGSTDTQYF
J: TRBJ2-3
V: TRBV6-6
D: TRBD2
size: many

DNA: TGCGCCAGCAGAAGGGACAGGGCTTACAATGAGCAGTTCTTC
CDR3: CASRRDRAYNEQFF
J: TRBJ2-1
V: TRBV5-1
D: TRBD1
size: .

DNA: TGTGCCAGTAGTATCTCGCGGTTTAGCGGTGGGGAAGACAATGAGCAGTTCTTC
CDR3: CASSISRFSGGEDNEQFF
J: TRBJ2-1
V: TRBV19
D: .
size: few

DNA: TGTGCCCGAGGGGTTCTAGCGGGGGGGCTGAATGAGCAGTTCTTC
CDR3: CARGVLAGGLNEQFF
J: TRBJ2-1
V: TRBV30
D: TRBD2
size: .

DNA: TGTGCCAGCAGCGTGAGAGACAGGCGGCCCCTCAATGAGCAGTTCTTC
CDR3: CASSVRDRRPLNEQFF
J: TRBJ2-1
V: TRBV9
D: .
size: medium-sized

DNA: TGTGCCAGCAGCTTAGCGGAGGAATTATATACGCAGTATTTT
CDR3: CASSLAEELYTQYF
J: TRBJ2-3
V: TRBV7-9
D: .
size: many

DNA: TGTGCCAGCAGACGCACCCTGGACAGGGAGCAGTTCTTC
CDR3: CASRRTLDREQFF
J: TRBJ2-1
V: TRBV6-2/TRBV6-3
D: TRBD1
size: .

DNA: TGCAGCGGTTTAGCGGGATACAATGAGCAGTTCTTC
CDR3: CSGLAGYNEQFF
J: TRBJ2-1
V: TRBV29-1
D: TRBD2
size: .